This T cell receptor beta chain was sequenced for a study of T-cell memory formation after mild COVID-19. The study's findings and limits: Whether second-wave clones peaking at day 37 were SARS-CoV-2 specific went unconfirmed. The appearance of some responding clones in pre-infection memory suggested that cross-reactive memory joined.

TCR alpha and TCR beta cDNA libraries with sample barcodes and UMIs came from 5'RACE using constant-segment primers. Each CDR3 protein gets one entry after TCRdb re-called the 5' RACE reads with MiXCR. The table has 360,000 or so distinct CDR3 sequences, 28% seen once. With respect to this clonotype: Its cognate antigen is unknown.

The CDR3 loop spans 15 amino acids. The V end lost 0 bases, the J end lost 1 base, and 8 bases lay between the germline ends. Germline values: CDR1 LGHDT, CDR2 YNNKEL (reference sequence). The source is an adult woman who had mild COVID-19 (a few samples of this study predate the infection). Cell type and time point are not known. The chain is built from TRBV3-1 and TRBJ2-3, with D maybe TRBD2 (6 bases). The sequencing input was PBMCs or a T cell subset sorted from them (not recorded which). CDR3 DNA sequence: TGTGCCAGCAGCCAAGAAGGGACTCGCACAGATACGCAGTATTTT. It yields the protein CASSQEGTRTDTQYF.